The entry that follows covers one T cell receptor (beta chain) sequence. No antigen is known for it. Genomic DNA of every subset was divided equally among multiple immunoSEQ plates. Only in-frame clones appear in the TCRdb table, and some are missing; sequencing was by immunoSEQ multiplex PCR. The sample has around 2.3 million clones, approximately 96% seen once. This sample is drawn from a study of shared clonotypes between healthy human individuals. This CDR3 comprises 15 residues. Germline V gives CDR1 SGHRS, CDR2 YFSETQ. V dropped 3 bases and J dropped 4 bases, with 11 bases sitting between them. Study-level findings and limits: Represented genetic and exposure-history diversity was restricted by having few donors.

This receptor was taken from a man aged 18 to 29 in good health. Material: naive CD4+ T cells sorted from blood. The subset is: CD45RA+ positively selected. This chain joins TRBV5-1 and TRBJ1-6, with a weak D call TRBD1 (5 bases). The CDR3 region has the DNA TGCGCCAGCAGCTCGCAACAGGATTATAATTCACCCCTCCACTTT. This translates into CASSSQQDYNSPLHF.